This TCR beta chain comes out of a study of regulatory T cells in long-lasting Graves disease. Time point of the sample: newly diagnosed GD, antithyroid drugs for less than 3 months. The TCR library used RNA extracted from PBMCs. The authors built TCR beta libraries using iRepertoire HTBI primers and Arm-PCR of CDR3 regions. TCRdb recomputed calls from the multiplex PCR reads with MiXCR, one row per CDR3 protein. The data contain a few hundred thousand distinct CDR3 sequences, about a sixth of them seen just once; the ten biggest clones take up around 20%. The germline gives CDR1 MNHEY, CDR2 SVGAGI. V lost 0 bases and J 1 base, leaving 10 bases between the germline ends. The length of the CDR3 is 16 residues. The same specimen was also included in a second study, on T cells in Graves' hyperthyroidism and ophthalmopathy. That study adds: Diagnoses were made from clinical symptoms, serum measures (thyroxine and TRAb), thyroid ultrasound and orbital computed tomography. With the HTBI primer set, the TCR CDR3 went through a first round of RT-PCR. It was a median approximately 7.1 months before onset that the model predicted ophthalmopathy.

The source is a woman aged 18-35 years with Graves disease. The sequencing used peripheral blood mononuclear cells (PBMCs), collected at new diagnosis, from a patient treated with antithyroid drugs. The V gene is TRBV6-5, the J gene TRBJ1-3; possibly TRBD1 for D (6 bases). The CDR3 region has the DNA TGTGCCAGCAGTTACTCGACAGGTTTATCTGGAAACACCATATATTTT. As protein: CASSYSTGLSGNTIYF.